Presented here are 22 T cell receptor beta chains from one specimen sequenced in a study of graft-versus-host responses after intestinal transplantation. TCRdb keeps only in-frame clones here, not all; method: immunoSEQ multiplex PCR. The table lists more than 95,000 clones, around nine tenths of them singletons, with 0.18% in the top ten. No antigen is known for these receptors. The sample was unstimulated CD4+ T cells sorted from spleen or lymph node cells, taken before intestinal transplant. The receptors stem from a human donor who received an intestinal transplant.

The rearrangement links TRBV5-1 to TRBJ2-7; the match to TRBD2 covers 14 bases. Germline assignment: CDR1 SGHRS and CDR2 YFSETQ. This CDR3 contains 15 residues. J gave up 12 bases and V 4 bases, and 12 bases lay outside the gene matches. CDR3 loop: CASSREGLAGELGYF. The CDR3 coding sequence is TGCGCCAGCAGCCGGGAGGGACTAGCGGGGGAACTAGGGTACTTC.

The V gene is TRBV28, the J gene TRBJ2-3; D gene uncertain. Trimming shortened V by 5 bases and J by 0 bases, and 6 bases separated the two germline ends. Germline loops: CDR1 MDHEN, CDR2 SYDVKM. CDR3 size: 13 residues. The CDR3, as DNA: TGTGCCAGCAGTCCCCCGAGCACAGATACGCAGTATTTT. Amino acid sequence: CASSPPSTDTQYF.

The rearrangement joins TRBV27 to TRBJ1-5; 7 bases map to TRBD1. CDR3 size: 15 residues. Germline V gene lookup returns CDR1 MNHEY and CDR2 SMNVEV (reference sequence). V shed 4 bases and J 4 bases; nucleotides not matched to a gene: 7. The CDR3 reads CASSSSGQVNQPQHF. In nucleotides, the CDR3 is TGTGCCAGCAGTTCCTCAGGACAGGTTAATCAGCCCCAGCATTTT.

CDR3 in DNA: TGTGCCAGCAGTTCCTCCGGACTAGCGGGCGATACCGGGGAGCTGTTTTTT. Translation gives CASSSSGLAGDTGELFF. This rearrangement joins TRBV27 to TRBJ2-2; 11 nucleotides line up with TRBD2. The CDR3 extends over 17 amino acids. V lost 4 bases and J lost 5; bases outside the gene matches: 9. Germline CDR1 reads MNHEY; CDR2 reads SMNVEV (reference sequence).

The chain combines TRBV6-1 with TRBJ2-2; 7 bases agree with TRBD1. Unmatched junction bases numbered 9, after V lost 2 bases and J lost 3 bases. Per germline, CDR1 MNHNS and CDR2 SASEGT. There are 17 residues in the CDR3. CDR3: CASSELLTGWDTGELFF. The CDR3 region has the DNA TGTGCCAGCAGTGAACTATTGACAGGGTGGGACACCGGGGAGCTGTTTTTT.

CDR3 sequence: CASSSDRNTGELFF. The CDR3 bases are TGTGCCAGCTCTTCTGACAGGAACACCGGGGAGCTGTTTTTT. The rearrangement links TRBV18 to TRBJ2-2, with D perhaps TRBD1 (5 bases). Deletions cut 6 bases from V and 1 base from J, with 9 bases between. Per the germline V gene, CDR1 is KGHSH and CDR2 is LQKENI. This CDR3 region has 14 residues. The entire variable domain, with the rest obtained from reference TRBV18 and TRBJ2-2, is as follows: NAGVMQNPRHLVRRRGQEARLRCSPMKGHSHVYWYRQLPEEGLKFMVYLQKENIIDESGMPKERFSAEFPKEGPSILRIQQVVRGDSAAYFCASSSDRNTGELFFGEGSRLTVL.

This clone was seen only once. CDR3 in amino acids: CATRDTNNSPLHF. DNA for the CDR3: TGTGCCACCCGGGACACCAATAATTCACCCCTCCACTTT. The chain employs TRBV19 and TRBJ1-6, with a weak D call TRBD1 (6 bases). Trimming stripped 10 bases from V and 5 bases from J, with 12 bases between. CDR3 size: 13 residues. Germline CDR1 LNHDA, CDR2 SQIVND (reference sequence).

V and J are TRBV6-1 and TRBJ2-4; TRBD1 aligns across 8 bases. V lost 8 bases and J lost 2; bases outside the gene matches: 5. Germline CDR1 is MNHNS and CDR2 is SASEGT. The CDR3 extends over 14 amino acids. In nucleotides, the CDR3 is TGTGCCAGCCACCAGGGGGCGTCCAAAAACATTCAGTACTTC. Translating gives CASHQGASKNIQYF.

This chain links TRBV5-5 with TRBJ1-1, with 7 bases lining up with TRBD1. Per germline, CDR1 SGHKS and CDR2 YYEKEE (reference sequence). CDR3 length: 15 amino acids. V gave up 4 bases and J gave up 7 bases; unmatched junction bases: 13. This CDR3 is CASSATDRLVIEAFF. The CDR3 DNA follows: TGTGCCAGCAGCGCAACGGACAGGCTCGTCATTGAAGCTTTCTTT.

The chain employs TRBV5-8 and TRBJ1-4, with 9 nucleotides matching TRBD1. The CDR3 is 17 residues long. Trimming removed 0 bases from V and 7 bases from J; junction bases left unmatched: 10. The V gene's germline CDR1 is SGHTS and CDR2 YDEGEE. CDR3 coding DNA: TGTGCCAGCAGCTTGGGCCGGACAGGGGATTTGAGTGAAAAACTGTTTTTT. This encodes CASSLGRTGDLSEKLFF.

The chain links TRBV27 to TRBJ1-6; 9 nucleotides line up with TRBD1. The CDR3 sequence is 19 residues long. Trimming at V came to 1 base and at J to 0 bases, leaving 7 bases not matched to a gene. The V gene's germline CDR1 is MNHEY and CDR2 SMNVEV (reference sequence). CDR3 sequence reads: CASSLYGTGLYSYNSPLHF. The CDR3 DNA is TGTGCCAGCAGTTTATACGGGACAGGGTTATACTCCTATAATTCACCCCTCCACTTT.

This rearrangement joins TRBV5-1 to TRBJ2-2, with D perhaps TRBD1 (6 bases). The CDR3 spans 18 residues. Germline V gene data show CDR1 as SGHRS and CDR2 as YFSETQ. Trimming removed 4 bases at V and 4 bases at J, with 23 bases between. This CDR3 is CASSLTGYGAIITGELFF. The CDR3 DNA is TGCGCCAGCAGCCTGACAGGTTATGGGGCTATTATCACCGGGGAGCTGTTTTTT.

The rearrangement uses TRBV19 and TRBJ2-2; no firm D call. The V gene's germline CDR1 is LNHDA and CDR2 SQIVND (reference sequence). The CDR3 length is 13 residues. Trimming cost V 4 bases and J 9 bases, with 12 bases left between them. CDR3 sequence reads: CASSNFQVRELFF. As DNA, the CDR3 is TGTGCCAGTAGTAACTTCCAGGTTCGGGAGCTGTTTTTT.

The chain recombines TRBV21-1 with TRBJ2-7; the table's D gene call, TRBD1, was not cross checked with the DNA. TRBV21-1 represents a pseudogene. The CDR3 has 17 residues. The CDR3 spells CASSTPYQGLFPYEQYF. CDR3 nucleotide sequence: TGTGCCAGCAGCACGCCCTATCAGGGGCTTTTTCCCTACGAGCAGTACTTC.

V gene TRBV5-1 combines with J gene TRBJ2-1, with D perhaps TRBD1 (6 bases). Trimming shortened V by 3 bases and J by 5 bases, and 18 bases separated the two germline ends. Germline CDR1 and CDR2: SGHRS and YFSETQ. The CDR3 length is 16 residues. For the CDR3, the DNA is TGCGCCAGCAGCTCCTACCGACAGGACAATAACAATGAGCAGTTCTTC. It encodes CASSSYRQDNNNEQFF. Together with reference TRBV5-1 and TRBJ2-1, the CDR3 gives the full variable domain: KAGVTQTPRYLIKTRGQQVTLSCSPISGHRSVSWYQQTPGQGLQFLFEYFSETQRNKGNFPGRFSGRQFSNSRSEMNVSTLELGDSALYLCASSSYRQDNNNEQFFGPGTRLTVL.

The V gene is TRBV10-3, the J gene TRBJ2-3, with D possibly matching TRBD1 (5 bases). The ends were cut back, 2 bases at V and 1 base at J, with 10 bases in the middle. This CDR3 is built from 15 residues. Germline V gene lookup returns CDR1 ENHRY and CDR2 SYGVKD. In DNA form, the CDR3 reads TGTGCCATCAGTGAGCTCAGGGTGGGCACAGATACGCAGTATTTT. It is translated as CAISELRVGTDTQYF.

The chain is built from TRBV15 and TRBJ1-2; TRBD1 might be the D (5 bases). The V gene lost 4 bases and the J gene lost 4 bases, with 16 bases spanning the gap. The CDR3 contains 15 residues. Germline V gene sequence: CDR1 LNHNV, CDR2 YYDKDF (reference sequence). As DNA, the CDR3 is TGTGCCACCAGCATCTCCAGGGCTGGGCTCTATGGCTACACCTTC. Its translation is CATSISRAGLYGYTF. Looking up the rest from reference TRBV15 and TRBJ1-2 gives the full variable domain: DAMVIQNPRYQVTQFGKPVTLSCSQTLNHNVMYWYQQKSSQAPKLLFHYYDKDFNNEADTPDNFQSRRPNTSFCFLDIRSPGLGDTAMYLCATSISRAGLYGYTFGSGTRLTVV.

The rearrangement uses TRBV5-4 and TRBJ2-7; 7 bases match TRBD1. Germline V lookup: CDR1 SGHNT, CDR2 YYREEE (reference sequence). After removal of 3 bases from V and 2 bases from J, the junction contained 8 bases not matched to a gene. The CDR3 loop spans 15 amino acids. Here the CDR3 reads CASSSGTVVTYEQYF. The CDR3 DNA reads as TGTGCCAGCAGCTCCGGGACAGTCGTCACCTACGAGCAGTACTTC. Full variable domain (remainder filled in from reference TRBV5-4 and TRBJ2-7): ETGVTQSPTHLIKTRGQQVTLRCSSQSGHNTVSWYQQALGQGPQFIFQYYREEENGRGNFPPRFSGLQFPNYSSELNVNALELDDSALYLCASSSGTVVTYEQYFGPGTRLTVT.

The rearrangement joins TRBV10-2 to TRBJ2-1; TRBD2 matches at 9 bases. Germline lookup yields CDR1 WSHSY and CDR2 SAAADI. The V and J ends lost 5 bases and 3 bases, in that order; junction bases with no gene match: 5. This CDR3 is built from 15 residues. The DNA of the CDR3 is TGCGCCAGCAGTAAACTAGCGGGTTACTACAATGAGCAGTTCTTC. This gives the protein CASSKLAGYYNEQFF.

This chain uses TRBV27 with TRBJ1-2, with unresolved D. The CDR3 covers 14 residues. Germline loops: CDR1 MNHEY, CDR2 SMNVEV (reference sequence). Trimming removed 4 bases at V and 1 base at J, with 10 bases between. CDR3 DNA sequence: TGTGCCAGCAGTTCCTCCTTCCTTAACTATGGCTACACCTTC. Translating it yields CASSSSFLNYGYTF.

The chain combines TRBV5-1 with TRBJ2-1, with 12 bases fitting TRBD2. CDR1 is SGHRS and CDR2 is YFSETQ in the germline V gene. The CDR3 is made up of 14 amino acids. V lost 4 bases, J lost 15 bases, and 11 bases stayed unmatched. CDR3 sequence reads: CASSLTSGSGVRFF. The DNA for the CDR3 is TGCGCCAGCAGCCTGACTAGCGGGAGTGGCGTGCGGTTCTTC. The entire variable domain, with the rest obtained from reference TRBV5-1 and TRBJ2-1, is as follows: KAGVTQTPRYLIKTRGQQVTLSCSPISGHRSVSWYQQTPGQGLQFLFEYFSETQRNKGNFPGRFSGRQFSNSRSEMNVSTLELGDSALYLCASSLTSGSGVRFFGPGTRLTVL.

This chain joins TRBV7-9 and TRBJ2-1; 15 bases agree with TRBD2. The CDR3 has 15 amino acids. With V trimmed by 1 base and J by 15 bases, 7 bases remained unmatched. CDR1 and CDR2 (germline): SEHNR, FQNEAQ (reference sequence). As DNA, the CDR3 is TGTGCCAGCAGCTTAGAGGGACTAGCGGGAGGATCGACGTTCTTC. Its protein product is CASSLEGLAGGSTFF.